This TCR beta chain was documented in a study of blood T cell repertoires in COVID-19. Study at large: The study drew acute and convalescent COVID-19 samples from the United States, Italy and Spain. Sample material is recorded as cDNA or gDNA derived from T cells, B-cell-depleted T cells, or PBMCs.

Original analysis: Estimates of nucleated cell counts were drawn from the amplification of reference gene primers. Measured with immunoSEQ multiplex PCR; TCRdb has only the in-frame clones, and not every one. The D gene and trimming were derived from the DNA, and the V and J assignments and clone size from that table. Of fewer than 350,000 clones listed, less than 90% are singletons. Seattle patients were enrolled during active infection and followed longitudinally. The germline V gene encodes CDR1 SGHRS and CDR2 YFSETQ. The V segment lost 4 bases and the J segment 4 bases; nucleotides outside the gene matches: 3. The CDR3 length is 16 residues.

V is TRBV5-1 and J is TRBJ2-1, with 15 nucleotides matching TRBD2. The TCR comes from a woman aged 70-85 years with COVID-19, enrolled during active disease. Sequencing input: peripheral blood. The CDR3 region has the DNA TGCGCCAGCAGCCGGGGACTAGCGGGGGGTTACAATGAGCAGTTCTTC. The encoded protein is CASSRGLAGGYNEQFF.